These 27 T cell receptor beta chains were all obtained from the same sample, sequenced in a study of early T cells in non-severe SARS-CoV-2 infection. MiXCR, run by TCRdb on the 5' RACE reads, gives a single entry per CDR3 protein. The table has around 76,000 distinct CDR3 sequences, 12% seen once. The specimen sequenced was whole blood. These receptors came from an adult who was a healthcare worker with PCR-confirmed SARS-CoV-2 infection or an uninfected control (not recorded which).

Of note for this clonotype: Being one base from a much bigger clone, this may be a read error. The CDR3 loop reads CGSSPGEGVQETQYF. CDR3 sequence (DNA): TGTGGCAGCTCACCAGGGGAAGGGGTCCAAGAGACCCAGTACTTC. The chain combines TRBV18 with TRBJ2-5; a weak D match, TRBD1 (6 bases). The CDR3 covers 15 residues. Germline V lookup: CDR1 KGHSH, CDR2 LQKENI. Full variable domain (missing parts from reference TRBV18 and TRBJ2-5): NAGVMQNPRHLVRRRGQEARLRCSPMKGHSHVYWYRQLPEEGLKFMVYLQKENIIDESGMPKERFSAEFPKEGPSILRIQQVVRGDSAAYFCGSSPGEGVQETQYFGPGTRLLVL.

This clonotype was recorded many times. The chain carries TRBV25-1 and TRBJ2-3, with TRBD1 as a possible D gene (5 bases). From germline, CDR1 is MGHDK and CDR2 SYGVNS. This CDR3 has 16 amino acids. V was cut by 4 bases and J by 2 bases, with 16 bases left in between. The CDR3 DNA reads as TGTGCCAGCAGTGCCTATGCGCAGGACAACACAGATACGCAGTATTTT. Its translation: CASSAYAQDNTDTQYF.

This sequence joins TRBV20-1 and TRBJ2-1; 7 positions agree with TRBD2. Germline V gene data show CDR1 as DFQATT and CDR2 as SNEGSKA (reference sequence). V lost 7 bases, J lost 4 bases, and 10 bases stayed unmatched. The CDR3 consists of 14 residues. As DNA, the CDR3 is TGCAGTGGCAAGGGCGGGAGAAAGTACAATGAGCAGTTCTTC. Encoded protein: CSGKGGRKYNEQFF.

The chain is built from TRBV6-6 and TRBJ2-7, with no clear D. This CDR3 has 15 amino acids. V was trimmed by 1 base and J by 5 bases, leaving 15 bases between them. Looked up from germline, CDR1 is MNHNY and CDR2 is SVGAGI (reference sequence). The CDR3 here is CASSYFRRLRDEQYF. CDR3 in DNA: TGTGCCAGCAGTTACTTCCGACGGTTAAGGGACGAGCAGTACTTC.

The chain is built from TRBV20-1 and TRBJ2-1; TRBD2 aligns across 7 bases. Losses at the gene ends were 1 base for V and 3 bases for J; bases not matched to a gene: 9. There are 16 residues in the CDR3. CDR1 DFQATT and CDR2 SNEGSKA come from the germline V gene (reference sequence). The CDR3 protein is CSARVPAGADYNEQFF. CDR3 bases: TGCAGTGCTAGAGTTCCTGCGGGAGCAGACTACAATGAGCAGTTCTTC.

This clonotype appeared a few times. This chain links TRBV20-1 with TRBJ2-1; maybe TRBD2 (6 bases). The V end lost 2 bases, the J end lost 9 bases, and 23 bases lay between the germline ends. Per the germline V gene, CDR1 is DFQATT and CDR2 is SNEGSKA (reference sequence). The CDR3 has 16 amino acids. The CDR3 is CSARPPGGRRGGEQFF. The CDR3 coding sequence is TGCAGTGCTAGACCCCCCGGAGGGAGGAGGGGTGGTGAGCAGTTCTTC.

The rearrangement uses TRBV2 and TRBJ2-1; D is uncertain. Germline lookup yields CDR1 SNHLY and CDR2 FYNNEI. This CDR3 comprises 15 residues. V was pared by 2 bases and J by 0 bases, with 8 bases between. As DNA, the CDR3 is TGTGCCAGCAGTGAATGGGCAATCTCCTACAATGAGCAGTTCTTC. Residues: CASSEWAISYNEQFF.

This chain joins TRBV18 and TRBJ2-1, with TRBD2 matching over 13 bases. Germline V lookup: CDR1 KGHSH, CDR2 LQKENI. The CDR3 has 15 residues. The V segment lost 6 bases and the J segment 8 bases; nucleotides outside the gene matches: 7. CDR3 sequence (DNA): TGTGCCAGCTCTGTGGCGGGACTAGCGGGACATGAGCAGTTCTTC. Its protein product is CASSVAGLAGHEQFF.

This clonotype was found many times. The chain uses TRBV13 and TRBJ1-1, with 7 bases that match TRBD1. CDR3 size: 14 residues. Looked up from germline, CDR1 is PRHDT and CDR2 is FYEKMQ (reference sequence). V shed 5 bases, J shed 7 bases, and the junction held 10 bases outside the gene matches. The CDR3 DNA follows: TGTGCCAGCAGCCCGAGGACAGGACCCCTTGAAGCTTTCTTT. It specifies CASSPRTGPLEAFF.

This clonotype appeared many times. The chain links TRBV2 to TRBJ2-7; 8 nucleotides align to TRBD2. The CDR3 totals 16 residues. The V segment lost 3 bases and the J segment 4 bases; nucleotides outside the gene matches: 11. CDR1 and CDR2 from the germline V gene are SNHLY and FYNNEI. The CDR3 region has the DNA TGTGCCAGCAGTGATGTCGCCAGCGGGAGAGGATACGAGCAGTACTTC. Protein product: CASSDVASGRGYEQYF.

The DNA for the CDR3 is TGTGCCAAACAGGCTAGCACAGATACGCAGTATTTT. It yields the protein CAKQASTDTQYF. This sequence joins TRBV7-9 and TRBJ2-3; a weak D match, TRBD1 (5 bases). The CDR3 is 12 amino acids. Germline V lookup: CDR1 SEHNR, CDR2 FQNEAQ (reference sequence). V lost 10 bases and J 0 bases, leaving 8 bases between the germline ends.

This clonotype appeared many times. V and J are TRBV9 and TRBJ2-1, with 7 bases lining up with TRBD2. Germline V gene data show CDR1 as SGDLS and CDR2 as YYNGEE. The CDR3 length is 16 residues. V dropped 3 bases and J dropped 5; count of bases not matched to a gene: 11. CDR3 sequence (DNA): TGTGCCAGCAGCGAAAGCCGGACTCGGGAGGACAATGAGCAGTTCTTC. Protein product: CASSESRTREDNEQFF.

This clonotype came up many times. One end of the junction is discordant with germline, which a read error may explain. The V gene is TRBV28, the J gene TRBJ2-1; TRBD2 aligns across 7 bases. The CDR3 is 14 amino acids. Germline CDR1 MDHEN, CDR2 SYDVKM. As DNA, the CDR3 is TGTGCCTGCAGTTTTGTAGCGGGTACCAATGAGCAGTTCTTC. It is translated as CACSFVAGTNEQFF.

In this sample, this clonotype turned up a few times. CDR3 loop: CASSLIKAGMVVAGELFF. The CDR3, as DNA: TGTGCCAGCAGCTTAATTAAGGCGGGAATGGTTGTCGCCGGGGAGCTGTTTTTT. The chain recombines TRBV7-8 with TRBJ2-2; D might be TRBD2 (6 bases). The CDR3 runs to 18 residues. The V gene's germline CDR1 is SGHVS and CDR2 FQNEAQ. Trimming shortened V by 2 bases and J by 6 bases, and 22 bases separated the two germline ends.

A few counts support this clonotype. The chain recombines TRBV29-1 with TRBJ1-1, with D uncertain. In germline, CDR1 is SQVTM, CDR2 ANQGSEA. The CDR3 sequence is 11 residues long. Trimming cost V 1 base and J 10 bases, with 10 bases left between them. The CDR3 sequence is CSVEAAFGAFF. The CDR3 DNA sequence: TGCAGCGTTGAAGCGGCTTTCGGAGCTTTCTTT. The full variable domain, its missing parts supplied by reference TRBV29-1 and TRBJ1-1, is SAVISQKPSRDICQRGTSLTIQCQVDSQVTMMFWYRQQPGQSLTLIATANQGSEATYESGFVIDKFPISRPNLTFSTLTVSNMSPEDSSIYLCSVEAAFGAFFGQGTRLTVV.

This clonotype showed up many times. The rearrangement links TRBV6-5 to TRBJ1-4; 7 nucleotides align to TRBD1. The junction had 5 bases not matched to a gene; V was cut back by 0 bases and J by 7 bases. Germline CDR1 and CDR2: MNHEY and SVGAGI. This CDR3 spans 15 amino acids. CDR3 region: CASSYSTGSGEKLFF. Here the CDR3 DNA reads TGTGCCAGCAGTTACTCGACAGGGTCCGGTGAAAAACTGTTTTTT.

This clonotype was counted only a few times. The DNA of the CDR3 is TGCAGCGTTGAGCTCAGGGGGGGTTACAATGAGCAGTTCTTC. Translation: CSVELRGGYNEQFF. The J gene is TRBJ2-1, the V gene TRBV29-1; D may correspond to TRBD1 or TRBD2 (7 bases each). This CDR3 region has 14 residues. V lost 3 bases, J lost 4 bases, and 13 bases lay in between. Germline V gene lookup returns CDR1 SQVTM and CDR2 ANQGSEA.

This clonotype has only a few counts. The chain carries TRBV7-3 and TRBJ2-3; TRBD2 matches 7 bases. The CDR3 loop spans 14 amino acids. The germline CDR1 and CDR2 sequences are SGHTA and FQGTGA. The V and J ends lost 0 bases and 4 bases, in that order; junction bases with no gene match: 1. CDR3 loop: CASSLTAGADTQYF. DNA for the CDR3: TGTGCCAGCAGCTTAACTGCGGGGGCAGATACGCAGTATTTT.

The chain combines TRBV9 with TRBJ2-5; D is tentatively TRBD1 or TRBD2 (6 bases each). V lost 2 bases to trimming and J lost 4 bases, with 9 bases between them. Germline V gene sequence: CDR1 SGDLS, CDR2 YYNGEE. The CDR3 is 13 residues long. The CDR3 nucleotides are TGTGCCAGCAGCGTCGGAGGGGGAGAGACCCAGTACTTC. Protein product: CASSVGGGETQYF.

As DNA, the CDR3 is TGCAGTGCTAGGGACCCTAGACAGGGGAACTATGGCTACACCTTC. Protein sequence: CSARDPRQGNYGYTF. The chain couples TRBV20-1 to TRBJ1-2; 8 bases agree with TRBD1. Germline V gene data show CDR1 as DFQATT and CDR2 as SNEGSKA (reference sequence). The trim removed 3 bases at V and 2 bases at J, leaving 8 bases unmatched. The CDR3 contains 15 residues.

The chain links TRBV29-1 to TRBJ2-2; 8 bases are a match to TRBD2. This CDR3 has 15 amino acids. Germline V CDR1 and CDR2: SQVTM, ANQGSEA. The chain's CDR3 is CTEPAGTSEAGELFF. CDR3 DNA sequence: TGCACCGAACCGGCGGGGACTAGTGAGGCCGGGGAGCTGTTTTTT.

There are a few counts of this clonotype. The chain links TRBV29-1 to TRBJ2-3; a possible D gene is TRBD2 (6 bases). The V end lost 5 bases, the J end lost 2 bases, and 17 bases lay between the germline ends. The CDR3 loop spans 15 amino acids. Germline CDR1 SQVTM, CDR2 ANQGSEA. The chain's CDR3 is CSVFPGLDLTDTQYF. In nucleotides, the CDR3 is TGCAGCGTTTTCCCGGGACTCGATCTCACAGATACGCAGTATTTT.

This clonotype was counted only a few times. The chain has TRBV7-9 and TRBJ2-7; a weak D match, TRBD2 (6 bases). In germline, CDR1 is SEHNR, CDR2 FQNEAQ (reference sequence). The CDR3 loop spans 14 amino acids. V was pared by 1 base and J by 6 bases, with 13 bases between. The CDR3 DNA follows: TGTGCCAGCAGCTTAGTGCAGGGAGGCAGCGAGCAGTACTTC. It is translated as CASSLVQGGSEQYF. The full variable domain, with the rest looked up from reference TRBV7-9 and TRBJ2-7, is DTGVSQNPRHKITKRGQNVTFRCDPISEHNRLYWYRQTLGQGPEFLTYFQNEAQLEKSRLLSDRFSAERPKGSFSTLEIQRTEQGDSAMYLCASSLVQGGSEQYFGPGTRLTVT.

The J gene is TRBJ1-4, the V gene TRBV28; possible D gene TRBD1, 6 bases. The V gene's germline CDR1 is MDHEN and CDR2 SYDVKM. V shed 5 bases and J shed 3 bases, with 10 bases lying between them. This CDR3 comprises 14 residues. CDR3 amino acids: CASSQDSPNEKLFF. The DNA for the CDR3 is TGTGCCAGCAGTCAGGACAGCCCTAATGAAAAACTGTTTTTT.

This clonotype has only a few counts. The gene calls are TRBV18 and TRBJ2-5; D perhaps matches TRBD2 (5 bases). V was clipped by 2 bases and J by 1 base, with 11 bases between them. This CDR3 comprises 15 residues. Germline loops: CDR1 KGHSH, CDR2 LQKENI. The CDR3 bases are TGTGCCAGCTCACCAAATCGAGGGAGCCAAGAGACCCAGTACTTC. This translates into CASSPNRGSQETQYF.

This chain uses TRBV7-2 with TRBJ2-7, with no clear D. The CDR3 runs 13 residues. Germline V gives CDR1 SGHTA, CDR2 FQGNSA. Trimming shortened V by 6 bases and J by 3 bases, and 12 bases separated the two germline ends. This chain's CDR3 is CASRPGPGYEQYF. Here the CDR3 DNA reads TGTGCCAGCAGACCCGGACCTGGCTACGAGCAGTACTTC.

This clonotype appeared many times. This chain uses TRBV7-8 with TRBJ2-1; D may be TRBD2 (5 bases). The CDR3 is made up of 14 amino acids. V lost 9 bases, J lost 0 bases, and 12 bases lay in between. CDR1 is SGHVS and CDR2 is FQNEAQ in the germline V gene. The CDR3 DNA sequence: TGTGCCAGTGCCGGGGAGTCCTCCTACAATGAGCAGTTCTTC. Translation: CASAGESSYNEQFF.